This note documents a single T cell receptor (beta chain) sequence. The target of this receptor is not known. No base qualities exist here, and no much larger clone lies one base off it. The data originate from a study of Tregs in tolerant kidney transplant recipients (dated by TCRdb to about 2019). With regard to the full study: Additional Treg samples were obtained from a roughly 3-day mixed lymphocyte reaction with belatacept, with some samples followed by a roughly 5-day donor restimulation, before recipient CD4+CD25+CD127- cells were sorted. Antibodies distinguished recipient from donor cells when sorting primary belatacept mixed lymphocyte reaction cultures. The study applied TCRbeta sequencing to find donor-specific regulatory T cells before combined kidney and bone marrow transplantation and then followed those same cells after transplant. TCRbeta repertoire sequencing was used in a few healthy controls to compare several ways of expanding Tregs specific for an allogeneic donor. Overall study results and their limits: Biological reproducibility was not examined directly, but technical replication error appeared to be minimal. Because only a small number of patients were included, the study had limitations, and the results will need to be validated in larger populations as well as under other immunosuppression protocols. Expanding Tregs with activated donor B cells appeared to identify the most biologically relevant and donor-specific TCRbeta repertoire.

Between the V and J ends, shortened by 2 bases and 4 bases respectively, the junction contains 12 bases. The cysteine opens and the phenylalanine closes a CDR3 of 14 amino acids. Of all the DNA, just the CDR3 is kept, 42 bases in frame from base 1. From the germline V gene (reference sequence), CDR1 is SGHNT and CDR2 is YYREEE. Genomic DNA was extracted from sorted cells with the QIAGEN DNeasy Blood and Tissue Kit for TCRbeta CDR3 sequencing. High-throughput TCRbeta CDR3 sequencing, including PCR amplification with bias correction and internal controls, was performed commercially through immunoSEQ. In the paper's pipeline: Unique productive TCRbeta sequences were defined by CDR3 nucleotide sequence where primers matched, and otherwise by CDR3 amino acid sequence together with Vbeta and Jbeta genes. Sequences were defined as donor-reactive when expanded at least 5-fold in CFSE-low cells versus unstimulated cells and present at a frequency of at least 0.01% in CFSE-low cells. Repertoire divergence was quantified by Jensen-Shannon divergence using the top 100 TCRbeta sequences ranked by frequency. For samples with multiple sequencing runs, sorting error was corrected in each run separately before the runs were combined. The immuneACCESS repertoire file appears here via TCRdb, limited to in-frame rearrangements. These files lack a portion of the clones; in checked studies, under half of the deficit traces to unresolved V genes, and the cause of the others is not known. V and J calls and clone size come straight from that table; D and trimming were deduced from the DNA. The table for this sample lists under 45,000 clones; 95% to 96% of them were counted only once. 0.3% to 0.45% of the sample is taken by the ten largest.

Healthy control blood was obtained either as purchased buffy coats or from healthy volunteers. Healthy control blood was processed to PBMCs by Ficoll density gradient and cryopreserved, and patient PBMCs were collected before and after transplant. This sequence uses TRBV5-4 and TRBJ2-5, and perhaps TRBD2 as D gene, on 5 matching bases. The origin of this receptor is a human donor in good health. Sequenced material: Tregs from blood cultured with allogeneic cells. The CDR3 here reads CASSFTGKGETQYF. DNA sequence: TGTGCCAGCAGCTTCACGGGGAAAGGAGAGACCCAGTACTTC.